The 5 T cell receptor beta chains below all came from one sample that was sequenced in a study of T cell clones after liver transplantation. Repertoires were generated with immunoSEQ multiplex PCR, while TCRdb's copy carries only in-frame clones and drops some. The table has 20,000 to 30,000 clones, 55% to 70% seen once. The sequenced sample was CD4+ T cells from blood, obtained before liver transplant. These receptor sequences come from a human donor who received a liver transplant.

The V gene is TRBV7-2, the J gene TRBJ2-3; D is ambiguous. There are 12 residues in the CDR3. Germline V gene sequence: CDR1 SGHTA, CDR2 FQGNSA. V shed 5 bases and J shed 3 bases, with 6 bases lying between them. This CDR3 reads CASSLFTDTQYF. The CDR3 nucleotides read TGTGCCAGCAGCCTATTTACAGATACGCAGTATTTT.

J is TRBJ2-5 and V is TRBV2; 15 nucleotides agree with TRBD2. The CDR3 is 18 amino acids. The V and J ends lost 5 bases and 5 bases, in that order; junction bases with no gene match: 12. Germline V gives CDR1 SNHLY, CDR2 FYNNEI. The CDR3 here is CASSQNGLAGGTAETQYF. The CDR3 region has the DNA TGTGCCAGCAGTCAAAACGGACTAGCGGGAGGGACAGCGGAGACCCAGTACTTC.

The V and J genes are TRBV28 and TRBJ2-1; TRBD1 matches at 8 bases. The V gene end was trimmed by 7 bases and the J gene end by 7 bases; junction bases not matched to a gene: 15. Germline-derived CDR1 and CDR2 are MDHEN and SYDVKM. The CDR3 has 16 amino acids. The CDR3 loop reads CASNAPGQGWMNEQFF. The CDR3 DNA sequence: TGTGCCAGCAATGCCCCCGGACAGGGTTGGATGAATGAGCAGTTCTTC.

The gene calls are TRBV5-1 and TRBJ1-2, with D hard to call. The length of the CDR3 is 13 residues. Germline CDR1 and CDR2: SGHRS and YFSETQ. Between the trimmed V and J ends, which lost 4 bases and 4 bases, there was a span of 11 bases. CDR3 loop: CASSRPDSYGYTF. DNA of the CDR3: TGCGCCAGCAGCCGACCGGATTCCTATGGCTACACCTTC. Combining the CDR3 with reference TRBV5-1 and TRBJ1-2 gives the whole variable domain KAGVTQTPRYLIKTRGQQVTLSCSPISGHRSVSWYQQTPGQGLQFLFEYFSETQRNKGNFPGRFSGRQFSNSRSEMNVSTLELGDSALYLCASSRPDSYGYTFGSGTRLTVV.

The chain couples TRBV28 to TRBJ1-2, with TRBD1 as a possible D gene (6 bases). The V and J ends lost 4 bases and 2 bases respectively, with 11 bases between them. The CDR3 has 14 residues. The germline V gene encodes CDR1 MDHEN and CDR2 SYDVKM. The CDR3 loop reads CASSSHRENYGYTF. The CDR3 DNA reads TGTGCCAGCAGTTCACACAGGGAGAACTATGGCTACACCTTC.